This record looks at one T cell receptor (beta chain) sequence and its context. Its antigen target is currently unknown. Base qualities were left out, and no much larger clone turns up one base away. The data stem from a study of graft-versus-host responses after intestinal transplantation (dated by TCRdb to about 2021). About the study as a whole: The transplants that recipients got were multivisceral, liver-intestinal, or isolated intestinal. Every recipient was given anti-thymocyte globulin induction, then maintenance tacrolimus and steroids for about 3 years. Bulk TCR-beta CDR3 sequencing was used to track graft-versus-host and host-versus-graft alloreactive T cell clones in the graft, circulation and bone marrow after intestinal transplantation. To identify alloreactive clones, pre-transplant mixed lymphocyte reaction products were sequenced and then compared with unstimulated pre-transplant donor and recipient T cells. The cohort enrolled about two dozen intestinal transplant recipients including one retransplant, and a few patients lacking pretransplant specimens were excluded. A peak of at least 4% donor T cells among recipient peripheral blood mononuclear cells was the definition used for donor T cell macrochimerism. Samples from a few later patients were sequenced in-house on an Illumina MiSeq with MiXCR processing rather than by the commercial service. Broader findings and caveats from the paper: GvH clones were detected in recipient bone marrow, and some of these GvH clones were observed earlier in ileal mucosa or blood, consistent with an intestinal mucosal origin. Early after transplant, declines in HvG clones were associated with peak levels of circulating GvH clones. High GvH to HvG T cell clonal ratios were observed in the allografts of patients with donor T cell macrochimerism. The conclusions were limited by the relatively low number and heterogeneity of the intestinal transplant patients.

CDR1 and CDR2 (SEHNR, FQNEAQ) derive from the germline V gene (reference sequence). Trimming leaves V shorter by 3 bases and J shorter by 4 bases, with the junction holding 8 bases beyond the gene matches. The CDR3 spans 15 residues, from the cysteine through the phenylalanine. The read is trimmed to its CDR3 DNA, 45 bases read in frame from base 1. The receptor library was made with the immunoSEQ multiplex PCR assay. High-throughput TCR-beta CDR3 sequencing of genomic DNA from most patients was performed by Adaptive Biotechnologies. In the authors' own workflow: TCR sequencing data for some 17 patients were retrieved from Adaptive's ImmunoSEQ software; a few other patients were processed with MiXCR and VDJtools. Because the origin of CDR3 nucleotide sequences shared between donor and recipient could not be assigned, those sequences were removed. To count as alloreactive, a clone needed at least 2-fold expansion over unstimulated cells and a minimum CFSE-low frequency of 0.002% (template counts) or 0.001% (read counts). Clones were considered mappable if detected in sequenced pre-transplant spleen, lymph node, or MLR CFSE-low populations of the donor or recipient. The cumulative frequency of alloreactive clones was calculated as a percentage of all sequences, weighted by copy number. This is the immuneACCESS table as TCRdb keeps it, with only in-frame sequences that have V and J called. A part of the clones is gone; compared with another copy, unresolved V genes explain less than half, and the rest is unexplained. V, J and clone size are taken as reported in that table, and D and trimming were inferred from the DNA itself. The sample table records 40,000 or so clones; just over 90% of these occur just once. The ten most abundant clones make up about 3.6% of the sample.

In the first month after transplant, blood samples were collected up to 4 times, and after that at least monthly when available. The clonotype was recovered from a human patient who received an intestinal transplant, so some T cells may come from the graft donor. The sequence joins TRBV7-9 to TRBJ2-7; TRBD1 agrees with 8 junctional bases. This specimen was PBMCs, taken around 730 days after intestinal transplantation. The CDR3 is CASSFDQDRDYEQYF. Read as DNA, the sequence is TGTGCCAGCAGCTTTGATCAGGACAGGGATTACGAGCAGTACTTC.